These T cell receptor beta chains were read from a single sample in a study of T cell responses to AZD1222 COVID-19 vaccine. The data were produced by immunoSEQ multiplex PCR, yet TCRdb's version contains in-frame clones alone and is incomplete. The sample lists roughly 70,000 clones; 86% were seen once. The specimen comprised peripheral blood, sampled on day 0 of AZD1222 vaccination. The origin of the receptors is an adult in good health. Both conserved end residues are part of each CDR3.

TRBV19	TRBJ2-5	CASSLVTGGGETQYF
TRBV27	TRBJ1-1	CASSLRDRNTEAFF
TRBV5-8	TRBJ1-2	CASSSPLGYTF
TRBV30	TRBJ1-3	CAWSVALLSGNTIYF
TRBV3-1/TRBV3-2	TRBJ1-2	CASSQADRGDGYTF
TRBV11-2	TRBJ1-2	CASSSDRGNYGYTF
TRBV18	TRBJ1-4	CASSPGQGDEKLFF
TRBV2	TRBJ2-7	CASRGQALEQYF
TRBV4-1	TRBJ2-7	CASSQDGTGVGEQYF
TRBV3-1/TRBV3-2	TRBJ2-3	CASSQRQPSNTDTQYF
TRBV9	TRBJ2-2	CASSVVGSTPNTGELFF
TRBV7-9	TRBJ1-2	CASSWTRESDGYTF
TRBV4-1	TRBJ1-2	CASSQVETIPYGYTF
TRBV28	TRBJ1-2	CASNRRDRGIYGYTF
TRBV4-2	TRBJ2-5	CASSPGTSGSRETQYF
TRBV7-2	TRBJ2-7	CASSSFLAASYEQYF
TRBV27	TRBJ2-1	CASSPKREYEQFF
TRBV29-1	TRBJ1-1	CSVHRLVDTEAFF
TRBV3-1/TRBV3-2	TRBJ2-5	CASSQGGSGETQYF
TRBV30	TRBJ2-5	CAWSVVGSGETQYF
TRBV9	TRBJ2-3	CASSRGWTSYTDTQYF
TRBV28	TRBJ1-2	CASSLDPGTSYGYTF
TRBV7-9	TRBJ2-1	CASSSRLQSSYNEQFF
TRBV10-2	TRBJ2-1	CGTGRDRGGNEQFF
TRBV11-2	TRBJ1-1	CASSFGAVEAFF
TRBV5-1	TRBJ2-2	CASSFGDREHTGELFF
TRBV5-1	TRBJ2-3	CASSAGLAGPSTDTQYF
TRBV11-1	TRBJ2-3	CASSLALAGTDTQYF
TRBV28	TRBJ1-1	CASIRPPLHTEAFF
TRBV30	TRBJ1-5	CAWSSKALTGNQPQHF
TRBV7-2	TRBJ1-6	CASSLVWRVGNSPLHF
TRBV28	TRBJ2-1	CAGSGGSSYNEQFF
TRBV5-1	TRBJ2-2	CASSGTSGGTGELFF
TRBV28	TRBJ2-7	CASRRTGYEQYF
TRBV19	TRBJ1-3	CASSGQQGAGNTIYF
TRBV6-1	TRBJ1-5	CASSDLFSTGDQPQHF
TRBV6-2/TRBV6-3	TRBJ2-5	CASSTREWGDQETQYF
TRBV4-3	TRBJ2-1	CASSQGLAGQDEQFF
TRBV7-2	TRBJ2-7	CASSLALYEQYF